Below, one T cell receptor (beta chain) is given with its context. This sample was taken from a study of control samples from healthy donors and cancer patients. Produced via immunoSEQ multiplex PCR; TCRdb's table is partial and in-frame only. The sample shows some 100,000 clones, about 88% of them seen only once. The CDR3 loop spans 15 amino acids. The germline V gene encodes CDR1 SGHAT and CDR2 FQNNGV. V lost 4 bases, J lost 3 bases, and 2 bases stayed unmatched. The chain uses TRBV11-2 and TRBJ2-1; the match to TRBD2 covers 11 bases. Source material: blood. This clonotype was obtained from a woman aged 45-59 years in good health. DNA for the CDR3: TGTGCCAGCAGCTCCGGACTAGCGGGCTACAATGAGCAGTTCTTC. The encoded protein is CASSSGLAGYNEQFF. The variable domain in full, with the rest retrieved from reference TRBV11-2 and TRBJ2-1, is EAGVAQSPRYKIIEKRQSVAFWCNPISGHATLYWYQQILGQGPKLLIQFQNNGVVDDSQLPKDRFSAERLKGVDSTLKIQPAKLEDSAVYLCASSSGLAGYNEQFFGPGTRLTVL.